This passage covers 16 T cell receptor beta chains from one sample sequenced in a study of T cell responses to AZD1222 COVID-19 vaccine. TCRdb's copy holds only in-frame clones and misses some; the assay was immunoSEQ multiplex PCR. The sample includes 120,000 or so clones, over 75% of them seen just once. The sequences come from peripheral blood, collected on day 0 of AZD1222 vaccination. These receptors all come from an adult in good health.

The chain is built from TRBV10-3 and TRBJ2-1, with D possibly being TRBD1 or TRBD2 (6 bases each). Germline lookup yields CDR1 ENHRY and CDR2 SYGVKD. V lost 3 bases and J lost 6, with 15 bases in between. The CDR3 spans 15 residues. Written as DNA, the CDR3 is TGTGCCATCAGTGACGAGGGGGGTCCTAGCAATGAGCAGTTCTTC. Protein sequence: CAISDEGGPSNEQFF.

V usage is TRBV11-3 and J usage is TRBJ2-2; no clear D. The germline V and J ends were trimmed by 5 bases and 4 bases, with 14 bases remaining between them. This CDR3 is 15 amino acids long. Germline V gene sequence: CDR1 SGHNT, CDR2 YENEEA. The DNA of the CDR3 is TGTGCCAGCAGCGAGCGCCACGTCGGCACCGGGGAGCTGTTTTTT. Protein: CASSERHVGTGELFF.

The chain combines TRBV11-3 with TRBJ2-5; 7 bases line up with TRBD2. V lost 2 bases, J lost 5 bases, and 14 bases stayed unmatched. There are 17 residues in the CDR3. In germline, CDR1 is SGHNT, CDR2 YENEEA. CDR3 nucleotide sequence: TGTGCCAGCAGCTTAAGCCCGGGAGGAGCGTTCCAGGAGACCCAGTACTTC. Protein product: CASSLSPGGAFQETQYF.

The gene calls are TRBV7-8 and TRBJ1-2; 7 bases fit TRBD1. With 1 base clipped from V and 7 bases from J, the junction kept 3 bases outside the gene matches. This CDR3 contains 13 residues. CDR1 is SGHVS and CDR2 is FQNEAQ in the germline V gene. This CDR3 is CASSLGGDSGYTF. DNA for the CDR3: TGTGCCAGCAGCTTAGGGGGGGACAGTGGCTACACCTTC.

This clone was seen a few times. V is TRBV7-9 and J is TRBJ2-7; a weak D match, TRBD2 (6 bases). Trimming removed 7 bases from V and 0 bases from J, with 13 bases in between. Germline lookup yields CDR1 SEHNR and CDR2 FQNEAQ (reference sequence). This CDR3 spans 14 amino acids. CDR3 sequence: CASNPGEYSYEQYF. In DNA, the CDR3 is TGTGCCAGCAACCCGGGGGAGTACTCCTACGAGCAGTACTTC.

The CDR3 coding sequence is TGTGCCAGCAGTCCTCTGACAGGGGGGACTAGCACAGATACGCAGTATTTT. It is translated as CASSPLTGGTSTDTQYF. The chain recombines TRBV27 with TRBJ2-3; 9 bases are shared with TRBD1. V shed 5 bases and J 0 bases; nucleotides not matched to a gene: 9. The CDR3 runs to 17 residues. The germline gives CDR1 MNHEY, CDR2 SMNVEV (reference sequence).

This clone is a singleton in its sample. The chain couples TRBV5-8 to TRBJ1-2; tentatively, D is TRBD1 (5 bases). This CDR3 has 12 residues. In germline, CDR1 is SGHTS, CDR2 YDEGEE. V lost 3 bases to trimming and J lost 4 bases, with 7 bases between them. The CDR3 region is CASSWGFYGYTF. For the CDR3, the DNA is TGTGCCAGCAGCTGGGGGTTCTATGGCTACACCTTC.

The V call is TRBV7-9, the J call TRBJ1-6, with 7 bases matching TRBD1. V gave up 5 bases and J gave up 9 bases; unmatched junction bases: 13. Germline CDR1 and CDR2: SEHNR and FQNEAQ (reference sequence). This CDR3 region has 16 residues. CDR3 DNA: TGTGCCAGCAGCGGGGAAGGACTTCAGGGGGGTTCACCCCTCCACTTT. Translated, it gives CASSGEGLQGGSPLHF.

This clone was found a few times. The chain couples TRBV7-2 to TRBJ2-1; 12 bases align to TRBD2. Germline V lookup: CDR1 SGHTA, CDR2 FQGNSA. Trimming took 5 bases from V and 10 from J; bases not matched to a gene: 12. There are 16 residues in the CDR3. Written as DNA, the CDR3 is TGTGCCAGCAGCCCTCCTCTAGCGGGGGGGATGCGGGAGCAGTTCTTC. Protein: CASSPPLAGGMREQFF. The full variable domain, in which reference TRBV7-2 and TRBJ2-1 provide the parts outside the CDR3, is GAGVSQSPSNKVTEKGKDVELRCDPISGHTALYWYRQSLGQGLEFLIYFQGNSAPDKSGLPSDRFSAERTGGSVSTLTIQRTQQEDSAVYLCASSPPLAGGMREQFFGPGTRLTVL.

The rearrangement joins TRBV30 to TRBJ2-1, with D possibly matching TRBD2 (6 bases). Germline values: CDR1 GTSNPN, CDR2 SVGIG (reference sequence). The CDR3 covers 17 residues. Trimming removed 4 bases from V and 0 bases from J, with 19 bases in between. Here the CDR3 DNA reads TGTGCCTGGACGGGAAACGCGGGGCTAAGCTCCTACAATGAGCAGTTCTTC. This gives the protein CAWTGNAGLSSYNEQFF.

V gene TRBV2 combines with J gene TRBJ2-3; TRBD2 might be the D (6 bases). The ends were cut back, 7 bases at V and 4 bases at J, with 12 bases in the middle. Germline CDR1 is SNHLY and CDR2 is FYNNEI. This CDR3 contains 13 residues. CDR3 sequence (DNA): TGTGCCAGCATTGGAGGGGAGGCAGATACGCAGTATTTT. It is translated as CASIGGEADTQYF.

The rearrangement joins TRBV2 to TRBJ1-1; the D is unclear. Trimming pared 10 bases from V and 8 bases from J, leaving 5 bases between. CDR3 length: 8 amino acids. Germline assignment: CDR1 SNHLY and CDR2 FYNNEI. This CDR3 is CAIAEAFF. For the CDR3, the DNA is TGTGCCATCGCAGAAGCTTTCTTT.

The chain links TRBV15 to TRBJ1-3; no definite D call. In germline, CDR1 is LNHNV, CDR2 YYDKDF (reference sequence). The CDR3 runs 18 residues. V was cut by 5 bases and J by 4 bases, with 24 bases left in between. The CDR3 is CATSSSMAPWGKGNTIYF. CDR3 coding DNA: TGTGCCACCAGCTCCTCAATGGCGCCCTGGGGAAAAGGAAACACCATATATTTT.

The genes are TRBV7-9 and TRBJ1-1; no reliable D call. Trimming removed 0 bases at V and 2 bases at J, with 10 bases between. CDR1 is SEHNR and CDR2 is FQNEAQ in the germline V gene (reference sequence). CDR3 length: 15 residues. The CDR3 coding sequence is TGTGCCAGCAGCTTAGCTCTGGGGTTAAACACTGAAGCTTTCTTT. This encodes CASSLALGLNTEAFF.

The chain recombines TRBV28 with TRBJ1-2, with D perhaps TRBD1 (5 bases). V was cut by 2 bases and J by 8 bases, with 12 bases left in between. The CDR3 has 13 amino acids. Germline V lookup: CDR1 MDHEN, CDR2 SYDVKM. In DNA form, the CDR3 reads TGTGCCAGCAGTTTAAGGGGCCCCGGAGGCTACACCTTC. Amino acids: CASSLRGPGGYTF.

The CDR3 DNA follows: TGTGCCAGCAGTCCAATGGGGAGCGGGACCGGGGAGCTGTTTTTT. Its protein is CASSPMGSGTGELFF. The chain combines TRBV2 with TRBJ2-2; weak D call: TRBD2 (6 bases). V lost 5 bases, J lost 5 bases, and 15 bases lay in between. The CDR3 runs 15 residues. CDR1 and CDR2 (germline): SNHLY, FYNNEI.